The 10 T cell receptor beta chains listed next were all sequenced from one sample in a study of control samples from healthy donors and cancer patients. Method: immunoSEQ multiplex PCR; TCRdb's copy keeps in-frame clones and lacks some. The data hold roughly 80,000 clones, with 80% to 95% observed a single time. Source material: blood. Every receptor here comes from a woman in her sixties in good health.

V gene TRBV6-1 combines with J gene TRBJ1-6; perhaps TRBD1 as D (6 bases). V shed 2 bases and J shed 10 bases, with 15 bases lying between them. The CDR3 is made up of 15 amino acids. In germline, CDR1 is MNHNS, CDR2 SASEGT. The CDR3 loop reads CASSENRQGKSPLHF. The CDR3 coding sequence is TGTGCCAGCAGTGAAAATCGGCAGGGGAAGTCACCCCTCCACTTT.

This chain joins TRBV3-1 (or the pseudogene TRBV3-2) and TRBJ2-2, with D possibly being TRBD1 (6 bases). The germline V and J ends were trimmed by 7 bases and 0 bases, with 9 bases remaining between them. The CDR3 runs 14 residues. The germline V gene encodes CDR1 LGHDT and CDR2 YNNKEL (reference sequence). CDR3 sequence reads: CASKRTANTGELFF. Written as DNA, the CDR3 is TGTGCCAGCAAAAGGACAGCGAACACCGGGGAGCTGTTTTTT.

J is TRBJ2-5 and V is TRBV6-5; 8 nucleotides agree with TRBD1. V lost 6 bases to trimming and J lost 5 bases; unmatched junction nucleotides: 11. The CDR3 consists of 15 residues. Looked up from germline, CDR1 is MNHEY and CDR2 is SVGAGI. The CDR3 DNA is TGTGCCAGCAGCCCCCAGGGGGCGCTGGGGGAGACCCAGTACTTC. Its translation is CASSPQGALGETQYF.

This chain uses TRBV4-1 with TRBJ2-1; maybe TRBD2 (5 bases). V lost 3 bases and J 4 bases, leaving 16 bases between the germline ends. The CDR3 covers 16 residues. The germline gives CDR1 MGHRA, CDR2 YSYEKL. In DNA form, the CDR3 reads TGCGCCAGCAGCCAGAACGAGGTAGCGCTGTACAATGAGCAGTTCTTC. This gives the protein CASSQNEVALYNEQFF.

The chain employs TRBV7-8 and TRBJ1-5; no definite D call. Trimming pared 1 base from V and 8 bases from J, leaving 9 bases between. The CDR3 spans 13 residues. CDR1 and CDR2 (germline): SGHVS, FQNEAQ. The CDR3 protein is CASSLGGNEPQHF. DNA for the CDR3: TGTGCCAGCAGCTTAGGAGGGAACGAGCCCCAGCATTTT.

The rearrangement joins TRBV6-2 or TRBV6-3 to TRBJ1-2; maybe TRBD1 (5 bases). The germline V gene encodes CDR1 MNHEY and CDR2 SVGEGT. V was clipped by 2 bases and J by 4 bases, with 14 bases between them. The CDR3 extends over 15 amino acids. For the CDR3, the DNA is TGTGCCAGCAGTTACGAGGGGACGTATGGCTATGGCTACACCTTC. The encoded protein is CASSYEGTYGYGYTF.

V is TRBV27 and J is TRBJ2-7; D remains ambiguous. V lost 0 bases to trimming and J lost 5 bases, with 11 bases between them. This CDR3 is 14 amino acids long. The V gene's germline CDR1 is MNHEY and CDR2 SMNVEV (reference sequence). The CDR3 nucleotides are TGTGCCAGCAGTTTATCGGTCAGGTTAAACGAGCAGTACTTC. This encodes CASSLSVRLNEQYF.

The V gene is TRBV28, the J gene TRBJ2-2; D possibly corresponds to TRBD1 (6 bases). The CDR3 runs to 17 residues. In germline, CDR1 is MDHEN, CDR2 SYDVKM. The V gene lost 5 bases and the J gene lost 4 bases, with 20 bases spanning the gap. CDR3 sequence reads: CASSPYPRDISTGELFF. For the CDR3, the DNA is TGTGCCAGCAGTCCGTACCCGAGGGACATATCCACCGGGGAGCTGTTTTTT.

The chain links TRBV30 to TRBJ1-5, with D uncertain. The CDR3 extends over 14 amino acids. The germline V gene has CDR1 GTSNPN and CDR2 SVGIG (reference sequence). Trimming stripped 2 bases from V and 2 bases from J, with 10 bases between. CDR3 nucleotide sequence: TGTGCCTGGAGTAGGGAATCCGGCAATCAGCCCCAGCATTTT. This encodes CAWSRESGNQPQHF. Supplemented by reference TRBV30 and TRBJ1-5, the full variable domain reads SQTIHQWPATLVQPVGSPLSLECTVEGTSNPNLYWYRQAAGRGLQLLFYSVGIGQISSEVPQNLSASRPQDRQFILSSKKLLLSDSGFYLCAWSRESGNQPQHFGDGTRLSIL.

The chain joins TRBV9 to TRBJ2-1, with TRBD2 matching over 11 bases. Unmatched junction bases numbered 7, after V lost 4 bases and J lost 1 base. This CDR3 contains 17 residues. Germline CDR1 reads SGDLS; CDR2 reads YYNGEE. In nucleotides, the CDR3 is TGTGCCAGCAGCTATACTAGCGGGAGTATTTCCTACAATGAGCAGTTCTTC. It is translated as CASSYTSGSISYNEQFF.